Following are 25 T cell receptor beta chains from one sample sequenced in a study of CD8 T cells in Susac syndrome. RNA was extracted with the RNeasy kit, and a quantity of roughly 0.45 to 1 ug was reverse transcribed using random hexamers. TCRdb reprocessed the immunoSEQ multiplex PCR reads via MiXCR and lists one record per CDR3 protein. In the table there are some 400,000 distinct CDR3 sequences, 85% to 90% of which are singletons. The source material was CD8+ T cells from PBMCs. All receptors derive from a human donor with multiple sclerosis.

V gene TRBV12-3 or TRBV12-4 combines with J gene TRBJ2-7; tentatively, D is TRBD2 (7 bases). The V end lost 3 bases, the J end lost 3 bases, and 15 bases lay between the germline ends. This CDR3 is 15 amino acids long. For the CDR3, the DNA is TGTGCCAGCAGTTTGGGGGGGGCGCGTCACTACGAGCAGTACTTC. The encoded protein is CASSLGGARHYEQYF.

The V and J genes are TRBV30 and TRBJ1-2; 9 positions agree with TRBD1. Trimming cost V 5 bases and J 8 bases; bases outside gene matches: 15. Germline V CDR1 and CDR2: GTSNPN, SVGIG (reference sequence). This CDR3 has 15 residues. CDR3 residues: CAWGGRDRVISGYTF. The CDR3 DNA follows: TGTGCCTGGGGGGGACGGGACAGGGTAATAAGCGGCTACACCTTC.

The V call is TRBV30, the J call TRBJ2-1; TRBD1 matches at 7 bases. V shed 2 bases, J shed 4 bases, and the junction held 8 bases outside the gene matches. From germline, CDR1 is GTSNPN and CDR2 SVGIG (reference sequence). CDR3 length: 15 residues. CDR3 bases: TGTGCCTGGAGTTTCCAGGGGGTCCTTTACAATGAGCAGTTCTTC. Encoded protein: CAWSFQGVLYNEQFF.

The chain links TRBV10-3 to TRBJ2-7; 7 bases agree with TRBD1. The CDR3 has 14 amino acids. CDR1 and CDR2 (germline): ENHRY, SYGVKD. The V gene end was trimmed by 4 bases and the J gene end by 5 bases; junction bases not matched to a gene: 8. CDR3 sequence: CAISVSGQNNEQYF. Here the CDR3 DNA reads TGTGCCATCAGTGTATCGGGACAGAACAACGAGCAGTACTTC.

The V call is TRBV7-9, the J call TRBJ1-4; D unclear. Germline CDR1 SEHNR, CDR2 FQNEAQ (reference sequence). V was pared by 3 bases and J by 5 bases, with 4 bases between. This CDR3 comprises 12 residues. Here the CDR3 DNA reads TGTGCCAGCAGCTTCGGGAATGAAAAACTGTTTTTT. The encoded protein is CASSFGNEKLFF.

The chain uses TRBV2 and TRBJ2-1; 8 nucleotides line up with TRBD2. Germline CDR1 reads SNHLY; CDR2 reads FYNNEI. J lost 0 bases, V lost 4 bases, and 5 bases had no gene match. CDR3 length: 16 amino acids. As DNA, the CDR3 is TGTGCCAGCAGTGGGGAGCGGGAGAGCTCCTACAATGAGCAGTTCTTC. Protein sequence: CASSGERESSYNEQFF. Looking up the rest from reference TRBV2 and TRBJ2-1 gives the full variable domain: EPEVTQTPSHQVTQMGQEVILRCVPISNHLYFYWYRQILGQKVEFLVSFYNNEISEKSEIFDDQFSVERPDGSNFTLKIRSTKLEDSAMYFCASSGERESSYNEQFFGPGTRLTVL.

This clonotype was recorded only once. The gene calls are TRBV7-6 and TRBJ1-1, with 10 positions matching TRBD1. The CDR3 contains 16 residues. Germline V gene sequence: CDR1 SGHVS, CDR2 FNYEAQ. V shed 4 bases and J 0 bases; nucleotides not matched to a gene: 5. The CDR3 is CASSSRQGALNTEAFF. DNA for the CDR3: TGTGCCAGCAGCTCGCGACAGGGGGCTTTGAACACTGAAGCTTTCTTT.

The V call is TRBV27, the J call TRBJ2-2; TRBD2 matches at 13 bases. Trimming removed 6 bases from V and 3 bases from J; junction bases left unmatched: 4. Germline lookup yields CDR1 MNHEY and CDR2 SMNVEV (reference sequence). There are 16 residues in the CDR3. The CDR3 bases are TGTGCCAGCAGACTAGCGGGGGGGCCCGACACCGGGGAGCTGTTTTTT. Encoded protein: CASRLAGGPDTGELFF.

The rearrangement uses TRBV6-5 and TRBJ2-5; unclear D gene. Trimming removed 0 bases at V and 5 bases at J, with 4 bases between. The CDR3 contains 12 residues. Per germline, CDR1 MNHEY and CDR2 SVGAGI. The CDR3 sequence is CASSYSMETQYF. CDR3 in DNA: TGTGCCAGCAGTTACTCGATGGAGACCCAGTACTTC.

In its sample, this clonotype was seen once. V gene TRBV28 combines with J gene TRBJ1-1; maybe TRBD1 (5 bases). This CDR3 contains 13 residues. In germline, CDR1 is MDHEN, CDR2 SYDVKM. The ends were cut back, 3 bases at V and 7 bases at J, with 12 bases in the middle. CDR3 bases: TGTGCCAGCAGTTTCTTGGGGCTCGGTGAAGCTTTCTTT. This encodes CASSFLGLGEAFF.

The chain employs TRBV4-1 and TRBJ2-4; 10 bases are shared with TRBD2. There are 16 residues in the CDR3. The germline V gene encodes CDR1 MGHRA and CDR2 YSYEKL. V dropped 0 bases and J dropped 2; count of bases not matched to a gene: 1. The CDR3 loop reads CASSQELAGPKNIQYF. CDR3 nucleotide sequence: TGCGCCAGCAGCCAAGAACTAGCGGGACCCAAAAACATTCAGTACTTC.

The CDR3 is CASSLSSSYNEKLFF. In DNA, the CDR3 is TGTGCCAGCAGTTTAAGTAGTAGTTATAATGAAAAACTGTTTTTT. V usage is TRBV28 and J usage is TRBJ1-4; D gene unclear. Trimming removed 2 bases at V and 4 bases at J, with 11 bases between. In germline, CDR1 is MDHEN, CDR2 SYDVKM. The CDR3 length is 15 residues.

This chain uses TRBV7-9 with TRBJ2-5; D tentatively reads TRBD1 or TRBD2 (6 bases each). The CDR3 is 16 residues long. In germline, CDR1 is SEHNR, CDR2 FQNEAQ (reference sequence). Trimming pared 3 bases from V and 7 bases from J, leaving 21 bases between. The CDR3 here is CASSLASGALWATQYF. DNA of the CDR3: TGTGCCAGCAGCTTGGCTTCGGGGGCTCTTTGGGCGACCCAGTACTTC.

V is TRBV4-1 and J is TRBJ1-1; D gene unclear. Germline V gives CDR1 MGHRA, CDR2 YSYEKL. The CDR3 sequence is 13 residues long. Between the trimmed V and J ends, which lost 0 bases and 6 bases, there was a span of 8 bases. The chain's CDR3 is CASSQEHSAEAFF. The CDR3 DNA reads as TGCGCCAGCAGCCAAGAGCACTCCGCTGAAGCTTTCTTT.

The chain links TRBV6-5 to TRBJ2-1; D is undetermined. Trimming cost V 2 bases and J 4 bases, with 9 bases left between them. This CDR3 has 14 residues. In germline, CDR1 is MNHEY, CDR2 SVGAGI. CDR3 protein: CASSYVSEYNEQFF. In DNA form, the CDR3 reads TGTGCCAGCAGTTACGTCTCGGAGTACAATGAGCAGTTCTTC.

The V gene is TRBV12-3 or TRBV12-4, the J gene TRBJ2-1; 10 nucleotides line up with TRBD1. The CDR3 has 15 amino acids. V was pared by 4 bases and J by 2 bases, with 2 bases of the junction left unmatched. This CDR3 reads CASSSGTGAYNEQFF. In DNA, the CDR3 is TGTGCCAGCAGTTCCGGGACAGGGGCCTACAATGAGCAGTTCTTC.

This rearrangement joins TRBV7-3 to TRBJ1-2; D possibly corresponds to TRBD1 (5 bases). CDR3 length: 22 residues. The germline V gene has CDR1 SGHTA and CDR2 FQGTGA. With 7 bases removed from V and 3 bases from J, the gap between germline ends came to 39 bases. The CDR3 DNA follows: TGTGCCAGCATCACTCGGAGGAGGGGAAGGGGAACCTCCCCCACTTCCTACTATGGCTACACCTTC. The encoded protein is CASITRRRGRGTSPTSYYGYTF.

The CDR3: CSVGVGDRYEQYF. CDR3 nucleotide sequence: TGCAGCGTTGGGGTTGGGGACCGCTACGAGCAGTACTTC. V gene TRBV29-1 combines with J gene TRBJ2-7; perhaps D is TRBD1 or TRBD2 (5 bases each). Germline assignment: CDR1 SQVTM and CDR2 ANQGSEA. The V end was cut by 4 bases, the J end by 3 bases, with 13 bases between. The CDR3 is made up of 13 amino acids.

The V and J genes are TRBV27 and TRBJ1-6, with TRBD1 matching 7 bases. Germline V gene data show CDR1 as MNHEY and CDR2 as SMNVEV (reference sequence). The CDR3 runs to 14 residues. Unmatched junction bases numbered 8, after V lost 8 bases and J lost 7 bases. The CDR3 DNA follows: TGTGCCAGCCGAAGGAACAGGGGAAATTCACCCCTCCACTTT. It yields the protein CASRRNRGNSPLHF.

CDR3 loop: CASSFVGTEILNTEAFF. The CDR3 DNA is TGTGCCAGCAGTTTTGTCGGGACAGAGATACTAAACACTGAAGCTTTCTTT. The rearrangement joins TRBV12-3 or TRBV12-4 to TRBJ1-1; 7 bases are shared with TRBD1. This CDR3 spans 17 amino acids. J gave up 2 bases and V 3 bases, and 12 bases lay outside the gene matches.

This clonotype was recorded only once. The rearrangement joins TRBV6-1 to TRBJ1-2, with D maybe TRBD1 (5 bases). The CDR3 has 15 amino acids. Trimming shortened V by 7 bases and J by 2 bases, and 17 bases separated the two germline ends. Germline CDR1 MNHNS, CDR2 SASEGT. CDR3 in DNA: TGTGCCAGCACCTCAGGTGGGGGATCGAACTATGGCTACACCTTC. Protein sequence: CASTSGGGSNYGYTF.

This chain uses TRBV12-3 or TRBV12-4 with TRBJ1-5, with D unclear. The CDR3 contains 12 residues. The V and J ends lost 6 bases and 6 bases respectively, with 9 bases between them. CDR3 sequence reads: CASRTGSQPQHF. CDR3 sequence (DNA): TGTGCCAGCAGAACCGGATCTCAGCCCCAGCATTTT.

This chain joins TRBV19 and TRBJ1-1; perhaps TRBD1 as D (5 bases). Germline V gene lookup returns CDR1 LNHDA and CDR2 SQIVND (reference sequence). Trimming cost V 7 bases and J 6 bases, with 21 bases left between them. This CDR3 has 15 residues. The CDR3 sequence: CASKTGPDLNAEAFF. The CDR3 DNA reads as TGTGCCAGTAAAACAGGTCCCGATTTAAACGCTGAAGCTTTCTTT.

V usage is TRBV7-9 and J usage is TRBJ1-1; 9 nucleotides line up with TRBD1. The CDR3 consists of 15 residues. V shed 4 bases, J shed 1 base, and the junction held 4 bases outside the gene matches. Germline V gene sequence: CDR1 SEHNR, CDR2 FQNEAQ (reference sequence). This CDR3 reads CASSSGTGPNTEAFF. CDR3 sequence (DNA): TGTGCCAGCAGCTCTGGGACAGGGCCGAACACTGAAGCTTTCTTT.

This chain connects TRBV4-1 to TRBJ2-7; D might be TRBD2 (6 bases). The CDR3 spans 17 residues. The germline V and J ends were trimmed by 0 bases and 5 bases, with 20 bases remaining between them. CDR1 MGHRA and CDR2 YSYEKL come from the germline V gene. The CDR3 DNA follows: TGCGCCAGCAGCCAAGATTCTATAGTAGCGGTGAGGAACGAGCAGTACTTC. It encodes CASSQDSIVAVRNEQYF.